A selection of T cell receptor beta chains follows, all from one sample in a study of T-cell memory formation after mild COVID-19. TCRdb reanalysed the 5' RACE reads using MiXCR and keeps one entry per CDR3 protein. In the table there are fewer than 400,000 distinct CDR3 sequences, under 15% of which are singletons. Sequencing was performed on PBMCs or a T cell subset sorted from them (not recorded which). The receptors derive from a man between 18 and 29 years old who had mild COVID-19 (a few samples of this study predate the infection). Cell type and time point are not known. The CDR3 runs from the conserved cysteine through the conserved F or W. The D gene is left open where the match is weak. Rows may omit the clone size; those that give it use once, few, many or a size class.

.	TRBD2	TRBV7-9	TRBJ2-2	TGTGCCAGCAGCGCCTCTAGCGGTGCGGGGCGCACCGGGGAGCTGTTTTTT	CASSASSGAGRTGELFF
few	.	TRBV29-1	TRBJ1-3	TGCAGCGTTGCCGTCCCGATCGCCGGAAACACCATATATTTT	CSVAVPIAGNTIYF
few	.	TRBV5-6	TRBJ1-1	TGTGCCAGCAGCTTGGCCGGGGGAGGCGGTGAAGCTTTCTTT	CASSLAGGGGEAFF
.	.	TRBV7-8	TRBJ2-3	TGTGCCAGCAGCTTAATCCGGCGGATCACAGATACGCAGTATTTT	CASSLIRRITDTQYF
.	TRBD2	TRBV9	TRBJ2-2	TGTGCCAGCAGCGTAGGCGGACTAGCCACATCCGGGGAGCTGTTTTTT	CASSVGGLATSGELFF
few	TRBD2	TRBV12-3/TRBV12-4	TRBJ2-3	TGTGCCAGCAGTCGCCCTAGCGGTACGCAGTATTTT	CASSRPSGTQYF
.	.	TRBV20-1	TRBJ1-2	TGCAGTGCTAGAATCCCCTCTTATGGCTACACCTTC	CSARIPSYGYTF
few	TRBD2	TRBV7-9	TRBJ2-1	TGTGCCAGCAGCTTGGAACTAGCGGGGGGCTCCTACAATGAGCAGTTCTTC	CASSLELAGGSYNEQFF
.	.	TRBV20-1	TRBJ1-5	TGCAGTGCTAGAGTCGTCCCGCAGCAGCCCCAGCATTTT	CSARVVPQQPQHF
many	.	TRBV20-1	TRBJ1-2	TGCAGTGCTAGGGTCCCAGGGGCGGGCGGCTACACCTTC	CSARVPGAGGYTF
many	TRBD2	TRBV4-2	TRBJ2-1	TGTGCCAGCAGCCAAGATCTAGGGACTAGCGGGGGGTACAATGAGCAGTTCTTC	CASSQDLGTSGGYNEQFF
.	.	TRBV7-3	TRBJ2-6	TGTGCCAGCAGCTCCCCGACGGTCTCTGGGGCCAACGTCCTGACTTTC	CASSSPTVSGANVLTF
few	.	TRBV27	TRBJ1-1	TGTGCCAGCAAGAGGTTGAACACTGAAGCTTTCTTT	CASKRLNTEAFF
few	TRBD2	TRBV7-6	TRBJ2-3	TGTGCCAGCAGCTTACTAGCGGGGGCCGGGGCAGATACGCAGTATTTT	CASSLLAGAGADTQYF
few	.	TRBV5-1	TRBJ1-6	TGCGCCAGCAGCCGGAATTCAGGGGATTCACCCCTCCACTTT	CASSRNSGDSPLHF
many	.	TRBV7-7	TRBJ2-2	TGTGCCAGCAGCTTACGGTTGGGGGGAACCGGGGAGCTGTTTTTT	CASSLRLGGTGELFF
.	.	TRBV2	TRBJ1-3	TGTGCCAGCAAAATAGCCTCTGGAAACACCATATATTTT	CASKIASGNTIYF
few	.	TRBV7-6	TRBJ2-7	TGTGCCAGCAGCTTCCGCAGCTCCTACGAGCAGTACTTC	CASSFRSSYEQYF
.	.	TRBV9	TRBJ1-2	TGTGCCAGCAGCGTAGAGGCGGGCTATGGCTACACCTTC	CASSVEAGYGYTF
.	.	TRBV5-4	TRBJ2-3	TGTGCCAGCAGCGGAGGGCAGACAGATACGCAGTATTTT	CASSGGQTDTQYF
.	.	TRBV29-1	TRBJ1-1	TGCAGCGTTGAGCGGAATTTGAACACTGAAGCTTTCTTT	CSVERNLNTEAFF
.	TRBD2	TRBV6-1	TRBJ2-5	TGTGCCAGCAGTGAAGCCGTGATAGCGGGGCCCTGGCGGCGAGAGACCCAGTACTTC	CASSEAVIAGPWRRETQYF
once	TRBD1	TRBV29-1	TRBJ2-3	TGCAGCGTTGAAGATGGGCCCGGGGGGACAGGGGCAGATACGCAGTATTTT	CSVEDGPGGTGADTQYF
.	.	TRBV12-3/TRBV12-4	TRBJ1-3	TGTGCCAGCAGCGGGACTTTCTCTGGAAACACCATATATTTT	CASSGTFSGNTIYF
.	TRBD2	TRBV9	TRBJ2-3	TGTGCCAGCAGCCTGCGGGGGGGCCGATCAGATACGCAGTATTTT	CASSLRGGRSDTQYF
few	.	TRBV7-3	TRBJ1-1	TGTGCCAGCAGCTCCTCGGGGACCGCTGAAGCTTTCTTT	CASSSSGTAEAFF
few	.	TRBV12-3/TRBV12-4	TRBJ1-1	TGTGCCAGCCGACCCGGACCGGCGAACACTGAAGCTTTCTTT	CASRPGPANTEAFF
.	.	TRBV12-3/TRBV12-4	TRBJ1-5	TGTGCCAGCAGTTTGGTATGGGGGATCAATCAGCCCCAGCATTTT	CASSLVWGINQPQHF
many	TRBD2	TRBV7-2	TRBJ2-5	TGTGCCAGCAGCCGTAGCGGGGTGGAGACCCAGTACTTC	CASSRSGVETQYF
.	.	TRBV19	TRBJ2-7	TGTGCCAGTAGTGACAGCGACGGAAACGAGCAGTACTTC	CASSDSDGNEQYF
few	TRBD1	TRBV5-1	TRBJ2-1	TGCGCCAGCAGTGGGACAGAGTACAATGAGCAGTTCTTC	CASSGTEYNEQFF
few	.	TRBV7-2	TRBJ2-3	TGTGCCAGCAGCGTTGGACTCGATATCTACACAGATACGCAGTATTTT	CASSVGLDIYTDTQYF
many	.	TRBV7-2	TRBJ1-6	TGTGCCAGCAGCCCCCTCTATAATTCACCCCTCCACTTT	CASSPLYNSPLHF
.	TRBD1	TRBV27	TRBJ1-5	TGTGCCAGCAGACCAGGGGGGACTGTGGTTGGTCAGCCCCAGCATTTT	CASRPGGTVVGQPQHF
.	TRBD1	TRBV4-1	TRBJ1-6	TGCGCCAGCAGCCAGCCCCCGGGGGGCGGACAGGGGAAGCCCTATAATTCACCCCTCCACTTT	CASSQPPGGGQGKPYNSPLHF
many	TRBD2	TRBV6-6	TRBJ2-5	TGTGCCAGCAGGGGACTAGCGGGGAGGGCAATGACCCAGTACTTC	CASRGLAGRAMTQYF
few	.	TRBV7-9	TRBJ1-5	TGTGCCAGCAGCTTCTTGGAGGGCAATCAGCCCCAGCATTTT	CASSFLEGNQPQHF
.	.	TRBV18	TRBJ1-1	TGTGCCAGCTCACCAGGCTACCCAACTGAAGCTTTCTTT	CASSPGYPTEAFF
few	.	TRBV7-2	TRBJ2-3	TGTGCCAGCAGCTCAGGGACGTTAAGCACAGATACGCAGTATTTT	CASSSGTLSTDTQYF
few	.	TRBV29-1	TRBJ1-2	TGCAGCGTTGTGGTTGCCACAAATAGGGGAAACTATGGCTACACCTTC	CSVVVATNRGNYGYTF
few	TRBD1	TRBV6-5	TRBJ1-1	TGTGCCAGCAGTTACAGGAACAGGGGGGGCACTGAAGCTTTCTTT	CASSYRNRGGTEAFF
few	.	TRBV4-3	TRBJ2-2	TGCGCCAGCAGCCAGGCGAGAACCGGGGAGCTGTTTTTT	CASSQARTGELFF
.	.	TRBV5-4	TRBJ1-2	TGTGCCAGCAGCTTGGTTCCGGCGGACTATGGCTACACCTTC	CASSLVPADYGYTF
few	.	TRBV6-1	TRBJ2-1	TGTGCCAGCAGTGAGGTTACCCTCTACAATGAGCAGTTCTTC	CASSEVTLYNEQFF
many	TRBD1	TRBV12-3/TRBV12-4	TRBJ1-5	TGTGCCAGCAGTTACAGGGGGCATCAGCCCCAGCATTTT	CASSYRGHQPQHF
many	.	TRBV7-2	TRBJ2-2	TGTGCCAGCAGCATCGGGTGGGAGACCGGGGAGCTGTTTTTT	CASSIGWETGELFF
few	TRBD1	TRBV9	TRBJ2-3	TGTGCCAGCAGCCAGCAGGGGGCTGACACAGATACGCAGTATTTT	CASSQQGADTDTQYF
few	.	TRBV14	TRBJ2-7	TGTGCCAGCAGCCAAGCTTTCGGAAGGGTCAGATCCTACGAGCAGTACTTC	CASSQAFGRVRSYEQYF
.	TRBD2	TRBV7-3	TRBJ2-1	TGTGCCAGCAGCTTATACGGGGGGGCAGGGAATGAGCAGTTCTTC	CASSLYGGAGNEQFF
few	.	TRBV25-1	TRBJ1-2	TGTGCCAGCAGGGGAGCTCACTATGGCTACACCTTC	CASRGAHYGYTF
many	TRBD1	TRBV4-2	TRBJ2-7	TGTGCCAGCAGCCAAGCGACAGGGGATTTTTACGAGCAGTACTTC	CASSQATGDFYEQYF
.	TRBD1	TRBV5-6	TRBJ1-2	TGTGCCAGCAGGGTCGACAGGGGAGATGGCTACACCTTC	CASRVDRGDGYTF
.	.	TRBV7-9	TRBJ2-2	TGTGCCAGCAGCTTAAAGGGGAACACCGGGGAGCTGTTTTTT	CASSLKGNTGELFF
few	TRBD1	TRBV7-3	TRBJ1-1	TGTGCCAGCAGCTTCGACAGGGCGGCTGAAGCTTTCTTT	CASSFDRAAEAFF
.	TRBD2	TRBV20-1	TRBJ2-5	TGCAGTCCAATCCCCCGGGGGGAAGAGACCCAGTACTTC	CSPIPRGEETQYF
.	.	TRBV16	TRBJ2-1	TGTGCCAGCAGCCAACAGTTAGCTGCTTTAAATGAGCAGTTCTTC	CASSQQLAALNEQFF
.	.	TRBV11-2	TRBJ2-3	TGTGCCAGCAGCTTTACACGAAACTGGAGAGATACGCAGTATTTT	CASSFTRNWRDTQYF
many	.	TRBV7-2	TRBJ1-2	TGTGCCAGCACCCCGGACAGCCCGGGACCTGGCTACACCTTC	CASTPDSPGPGYTF
.	TRBD1	TRBV7-2	TRBJ1-2	TGTGCCAGCAGCCAGACTTTGGAACAGGGGGCTTCTGGCTACACCTTC	CASSQTLEQGASGYTF